These 10 T cell receptor beta chains were all obtained from the same sample, sequenced in a study of blood T cell repertoires in COVID-19. Data came from immunoSEQ multiplex PCR; TCRdb stores just in-frame clones and leaves some out. The sample lists tens of thousands of clones; 81% were seen once. Input material: peripheral blood. The receptors come from a man at least 80 years old with active or convalescent COVID-19.

The chain uses TRBV6-5 and TRBJ2-1; 7 nucleotides align to TRBD1. There are 14 residues in the CDR3. V was pared by 5 bases and J by 5 bases, with 6 bases of the junction left unmatched. Germline V lookup: CDR1 MNHEY, CDR2 SVGAGI. The CDR3 sequence: CASSPRDRHNEQFF. CDR3 DNA: TGTGCCAGCAGTCCCCGGGACAGACACAATGAGCAGTTCTTC.

The rearrangement joins TRBV2 to TRBJ2-1; 12 bases align to TRBD2. Trimming took 4 bases from V and 4 from J; bases not matched to a gene: 5. The CDR3 totals 16 residues. Germline V gene sequence: CDR1 SNHLY, CDR2 FYNNEI. CDR3 DNA sequence: TGTGCCAGCAGTGCAAGGACTAGCGGGGTTTACAATGAGCAGTTCTTC. Translating it yields CASSARTSGVYNEQFF.

The gene calls are TRBV5-6 and TRBJ1-1; D is perhaps TRBD1 (5 bases). V lost 2 bases, J lost 6 bases, and 11 bases lay in between. Germline-derived CDR1 and CDR2 are SGHDT and YYEEEE. The CDR3 length is 13 residues. The CDR3 bases are TGTGCCAGCAGCTTCGAAAGGGGTGCTGAAGCTTTCTTT. Its protein is CASSFERGAEAFF.

The chain employs TRBV11-2 and TRBJ1-2; 9 bases align to TRBD1. After removal of 4 bases from V and 7 bases from J, the junction contained 1 base not matched to a gene. The germline gives CDR1 SGHAT, CDR2 FQNNGV. This CDR3 contains 12 residues. The CDR3 coding sequence is TGTGCCAGCAGCTGGACAGGGGCTGGCTACACCTTC. Translating it yields CASSWTGAGYTF.

The V and J genes are TRBV18 and TRBJ2-3; 16 nucleotides align to TRBD2. Trimming removed 4 bases from V and 1 base from J; junction bases left unmatched: 8. In germline, CDR1 is KGHSH, CDR2 LQKENI. The CDR3 loop spans 19 amino acids. The CDR3 DNA is TGTGCCAGCTCACTCCTCGGGACTAGCGGGGGGGCCCGCACAGATACGCAGTATTTT. Translated, it gives CASSLLGTSGGARTDTQYF.

This clone was seen just once. The chain links TRBV9 to TRBJ1-1; D perhaps matches TRBD1 (6 bases). The germline gives CDR1 SGDLS, CDR2 YYNGEE. V gave up 2 bases and J gave up 1 base, with 9 bases separating them. The CDR3 spans 14 residues. CDR3 DNA sequence: TGTGCCAGCAGCGTCTTGACAGGGAACACTGAAGCTTTCTTT. This gives the protein CASSVLTGNTEAFF.

This rearrangement joins TRBV6-5 to TRBJ2-7; D gene ambiguous. In germline, CDR1 is MNHEY, CDR2 SVGAGI. Trimming cost V 0 bases and J 3 bases, with 3 bases left between them. The length of the CDR3 is 12 residues. As DNA, the CDR3 is TGTGCCAGCAGTTACTCCCGCTACGAGCAGTACTTC. Translated: CASSYSRYEQYF.

This chain connects TRBV28 to TRBJ1-6, with D possibly matching TRBD1 (5 bases). Per the germline V gene, CDR1 is MDHEN and CDR2 is SYDVKM. The V and J ends lost 3 bases and 1 base respectively, with 7 bases between them. This CDR3 comprises 15 residues. CDR3 DNA: TGTGCCAGCAGTTTTCCAGGGTCCTATAATTCACCCCTCCACTTT. It is translated as CASSFPGSYNSPLHF. Full variable domain (remainder filled in from reference TRBV28 and TRBJ1-6): DVKVTQSSRYLVKRTGEKVFLECVQDMDHENMFWYRQDPGLGLRLIYFSYDVKMKEKGDIPEGYSVSREKKERFSLILESASTNQTSMYLCASSFPGSYNSPLHFGNGTRLTVT.

The rearrangement links TRBV7-9 to TRBJ2-1, with 9 bases aligning to TRBD2. Germline-derived CDR1 and CDR2 are SEHNR and FQNEAQ (reference sequence). V lost 5 bases, J lost 8 bases, and 10 bases stayed unmatched. This CDR3 spans 15 amino acids. The CDR3 region has the DNA TGTGCCAGCAGCCCCTGGCGGGGGGGAGGCGATGAGCAGTTCTTC. Its translation: CASSPWRGGGDEQFF.

The rearrangement links TRBV6-1 to TRBJ2-1, with 10 positions matching TRBD2. Germline V gives CDR1 MNHNS, CDR2 SASEGT. CDR3 length: 16 residues. V shed 1 base and J 6 bases; nucleotides not matched to a gene: 6. The CDR3 DNA follows: TGTGCCAGCAGTGAAGGGGTAGCGGGGGGTAGCAATGAGCAGTTCTTC. Its protein is CASSEGVAGGSNEQFF.